The T cell receptor beta chain under discussion was sequenced for a study of T cell repertoires in cytomegalovirus infection. General observations from the study: Summed frequency of public TCR beta families distinguished CMV carriers with the relevant HLA.

TCRdb redid the calling of the reads with MiXCR, one entry per CDR3 protein. The data contain approximately 730,000 distinct CDR3 sequences, around 32% of them singletons. The CDR3 contains 14 residues. Germline V gives CDR1 SGHAT, CDR2 FQNNGV. The V end lost 3 bases, the J end lost 4 bases, and 12 bases lay between the germline ends. In the case of this clonotype: The antigen is not known.

The gene calls are TRBV11-2 and TRBJ1-1; a weak D match, TRBD1 (5 bases). The receptor was derived from a human donor in good health (CMV status not recorded). Some clones in this sample may be carry-over from other donors' samples. The input for sequencing was cultured PBMCs, taken from culture after CMV antigen stimulation. CDR3 DNA sequence: TGTGCCAGCAGCTTTTGGGGCGGGAGCACTGAAGCTTTCTTT. Encoded protein: CASSFWGGSTEAFF.